Listed here is a single TCR beta chain. The repertoire was sequenced with immunoSEQ multiplex PCR; TCRdb's copy has only in-frame clones and lacks some. Seen here are about 150,000 clones, 70% to 90% observed once, and the top ten hold approximately 20%. The CDR3 length is 13 residues. Germline CDR1 is WSHSY and CDR2 is SAAADI. V was pared by 10 bases and J by 1 base, with 13 bases between. These data are taken from a study of cytomegalovirus exposure and HLA in healthy donors. Separate from the roughly 670-subject first cohort, the roughly 120-subject validation cohort was the one that the donors belonged to.

The receptor comes from a man in his late teens or twenties in good health and CMV-seropositive. The sequenced sample consisted of PBMCs. This chain connects TRBV10-2 to TRBJ1-1, with D possibly being TRBD1 (5 bases). This CDR3 reads CATGGGGNTEAFF. The CDR3, as DNA: TGCGCCACGGGGGGTGGAGGGAACACTGAAGCTTTCTTT.